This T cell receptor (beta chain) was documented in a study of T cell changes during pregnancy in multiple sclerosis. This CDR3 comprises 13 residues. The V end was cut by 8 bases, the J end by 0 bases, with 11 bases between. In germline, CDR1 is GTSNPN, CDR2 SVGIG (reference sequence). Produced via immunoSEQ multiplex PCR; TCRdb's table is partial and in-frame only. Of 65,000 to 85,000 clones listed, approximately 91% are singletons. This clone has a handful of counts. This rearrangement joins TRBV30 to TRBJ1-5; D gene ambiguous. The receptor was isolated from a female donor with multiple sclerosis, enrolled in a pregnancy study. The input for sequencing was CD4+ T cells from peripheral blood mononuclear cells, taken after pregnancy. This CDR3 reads CATGMDSNQPQHF. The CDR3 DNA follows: TGTGCCACGGGGATGGATAGCAATCAGCCCCAGCATTTT.